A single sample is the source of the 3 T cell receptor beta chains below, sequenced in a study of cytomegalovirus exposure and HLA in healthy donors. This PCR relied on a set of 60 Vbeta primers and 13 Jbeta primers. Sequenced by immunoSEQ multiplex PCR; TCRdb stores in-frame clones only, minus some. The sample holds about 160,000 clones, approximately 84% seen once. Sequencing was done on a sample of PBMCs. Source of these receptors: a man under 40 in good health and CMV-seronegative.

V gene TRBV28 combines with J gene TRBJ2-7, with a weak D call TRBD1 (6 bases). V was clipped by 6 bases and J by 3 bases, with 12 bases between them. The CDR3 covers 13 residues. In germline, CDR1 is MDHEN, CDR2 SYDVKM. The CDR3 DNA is TGTGCCAGCAGATACAGGGAAATCTACGAGCAGTACTTC. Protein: CASRYREIYEQYF.

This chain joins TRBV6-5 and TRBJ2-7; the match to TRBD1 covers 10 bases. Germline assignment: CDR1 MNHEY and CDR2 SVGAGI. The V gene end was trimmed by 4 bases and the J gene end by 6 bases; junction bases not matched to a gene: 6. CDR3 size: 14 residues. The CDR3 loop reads CASSSGTGVIEQYF. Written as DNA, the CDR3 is TGTGCCAGCAGTTCCGGGACAGGGGTCATCGAGCAGTACTTC.

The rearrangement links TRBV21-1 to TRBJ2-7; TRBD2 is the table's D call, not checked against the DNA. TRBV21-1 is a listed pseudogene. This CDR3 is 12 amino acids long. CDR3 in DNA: TGTGCCAGCAGCAAAGACGGGGTAGAGCAGTACTTC. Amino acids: CASSKDGVEQYF.